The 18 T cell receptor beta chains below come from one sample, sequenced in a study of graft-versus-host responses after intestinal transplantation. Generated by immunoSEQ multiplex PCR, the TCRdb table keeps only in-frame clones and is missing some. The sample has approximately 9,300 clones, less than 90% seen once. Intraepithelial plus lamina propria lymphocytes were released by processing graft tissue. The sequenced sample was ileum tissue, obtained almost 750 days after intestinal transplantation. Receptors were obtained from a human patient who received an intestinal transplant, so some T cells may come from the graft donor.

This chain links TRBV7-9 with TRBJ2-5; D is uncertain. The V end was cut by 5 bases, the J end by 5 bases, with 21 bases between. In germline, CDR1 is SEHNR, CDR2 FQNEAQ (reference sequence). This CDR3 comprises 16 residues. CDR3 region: CASSQNGRGFAETQYF. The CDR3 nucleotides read TGTGCCAGCAGCCAAAACGGACGCGGCTTCGCGGAGACCCAGTACTTC.

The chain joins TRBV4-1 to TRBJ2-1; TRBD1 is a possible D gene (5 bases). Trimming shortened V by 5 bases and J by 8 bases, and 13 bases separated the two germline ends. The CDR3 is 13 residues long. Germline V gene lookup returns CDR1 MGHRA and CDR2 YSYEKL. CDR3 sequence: CASSEQWGDEQFF. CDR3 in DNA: TGCGCCAGCAGCGAACAGTGGGGCGATGAGCAGTTCTTC.

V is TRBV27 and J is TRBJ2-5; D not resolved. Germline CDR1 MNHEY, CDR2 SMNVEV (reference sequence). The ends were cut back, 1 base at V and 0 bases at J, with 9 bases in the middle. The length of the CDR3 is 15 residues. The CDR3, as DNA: TGTGCCAGCAGTTTATTCTACTCGTACCAAGAGACCCAGTACTTC. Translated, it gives CASSLFYSYQETQYF.

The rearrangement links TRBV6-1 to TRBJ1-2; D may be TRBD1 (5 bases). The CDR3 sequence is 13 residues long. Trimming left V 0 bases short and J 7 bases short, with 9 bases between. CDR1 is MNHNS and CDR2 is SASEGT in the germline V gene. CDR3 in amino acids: CASSEAGGFGYTF. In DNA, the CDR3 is TGTGCCAGCAGTGAAGCGGGGGGATTTGGCTACACCTTC.

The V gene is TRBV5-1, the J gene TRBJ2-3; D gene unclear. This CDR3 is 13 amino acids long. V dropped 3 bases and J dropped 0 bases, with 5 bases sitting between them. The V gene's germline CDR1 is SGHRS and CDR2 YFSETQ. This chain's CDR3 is CASSSTSTDTQYF. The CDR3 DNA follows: TGCGCCAGCAGCTCCACTAGCACAGATACGCAGTATTTT.

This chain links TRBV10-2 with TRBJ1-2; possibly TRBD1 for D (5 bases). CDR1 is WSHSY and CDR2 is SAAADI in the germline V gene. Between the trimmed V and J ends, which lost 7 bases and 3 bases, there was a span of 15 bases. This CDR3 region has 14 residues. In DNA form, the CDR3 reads TGCGCCAGCATACGCGGGGCTGAGGACTATGGCTACACCTTC. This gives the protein CASIRGAEDYGYTF.

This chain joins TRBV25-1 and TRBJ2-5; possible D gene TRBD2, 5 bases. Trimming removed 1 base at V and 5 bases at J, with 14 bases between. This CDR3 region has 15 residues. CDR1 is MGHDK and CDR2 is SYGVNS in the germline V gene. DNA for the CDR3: TGTGCCAGCAGTGAATCCAGGACTCTCGGGGAGACCCAGTACTTC. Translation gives CASSESRTLGETQYF.

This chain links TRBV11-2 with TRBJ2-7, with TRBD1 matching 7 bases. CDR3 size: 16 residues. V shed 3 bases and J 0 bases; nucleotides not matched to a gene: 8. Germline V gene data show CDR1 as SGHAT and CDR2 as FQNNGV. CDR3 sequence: CASSFLNRGPSYEQYF. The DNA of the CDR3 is TGTGCCAGCAGCTTCCTTAACAGGGGCCCCTCCTACGAGCAGTACTTC. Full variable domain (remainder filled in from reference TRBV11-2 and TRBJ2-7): EAGVAQSPRYKIIEKRQSVAFWCNPISGHATLYWYQQILGQGPKLLIQFQNNGVVDDSQLPKDRFSAERLKGVDSTLKIQPAKLEDSAVYLCASSFLNRGPSYEQYFGPGTRLTVT.

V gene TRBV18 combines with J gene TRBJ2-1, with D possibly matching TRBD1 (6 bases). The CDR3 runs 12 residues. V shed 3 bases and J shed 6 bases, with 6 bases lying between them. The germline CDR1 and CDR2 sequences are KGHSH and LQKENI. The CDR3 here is CASSPDSNEQFF. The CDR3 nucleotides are TGTGCCAGCTCACCGGACAGCAATGAGCAGTTCTTC.

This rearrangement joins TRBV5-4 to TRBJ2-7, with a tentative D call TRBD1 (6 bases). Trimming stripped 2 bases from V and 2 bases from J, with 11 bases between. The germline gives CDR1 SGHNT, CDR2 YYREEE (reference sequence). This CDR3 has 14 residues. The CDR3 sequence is CASSFQGRTYEQYF. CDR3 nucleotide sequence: TGTGCCAGCAGCTTCCAGGGGCGCACCTACGAGCAGTACTTC.

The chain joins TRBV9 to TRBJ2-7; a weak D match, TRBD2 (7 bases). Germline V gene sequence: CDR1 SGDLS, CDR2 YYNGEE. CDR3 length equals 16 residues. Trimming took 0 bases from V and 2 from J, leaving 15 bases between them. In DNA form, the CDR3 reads TGTGCCAGCAGCGTAGAGGGGGGGTTTAAAACCTACGAGCAGTACTTC. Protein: CASSVEGGFKTYEQYF.

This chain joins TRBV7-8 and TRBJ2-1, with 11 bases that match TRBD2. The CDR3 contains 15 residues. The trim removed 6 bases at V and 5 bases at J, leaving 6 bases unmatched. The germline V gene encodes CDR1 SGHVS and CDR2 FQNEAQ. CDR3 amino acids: CASRAGTSGHNEQFF. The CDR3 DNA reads TGTGCCAGCAGGGCTGGGACTAGCGGACACAATGAGCAGTTCTTC.

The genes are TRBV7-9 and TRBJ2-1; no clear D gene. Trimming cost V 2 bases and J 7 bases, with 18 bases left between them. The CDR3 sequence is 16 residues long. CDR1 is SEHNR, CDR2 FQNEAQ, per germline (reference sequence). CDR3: CASSLRGSSPGNEQFF. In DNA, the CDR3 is TGTGCCAGCAGCTTACGCGGCAGCAGCCCTGGGAATGAGCAGTTCTTC.

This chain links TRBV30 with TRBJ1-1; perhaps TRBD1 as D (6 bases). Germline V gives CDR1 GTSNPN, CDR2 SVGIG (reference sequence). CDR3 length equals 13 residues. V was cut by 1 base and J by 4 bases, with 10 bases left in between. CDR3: CAWSEGVGTEAFF. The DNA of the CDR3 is TGTGCCTGGAGTGAGGGGGTGGGCACTGAAGCTTTCTTT.

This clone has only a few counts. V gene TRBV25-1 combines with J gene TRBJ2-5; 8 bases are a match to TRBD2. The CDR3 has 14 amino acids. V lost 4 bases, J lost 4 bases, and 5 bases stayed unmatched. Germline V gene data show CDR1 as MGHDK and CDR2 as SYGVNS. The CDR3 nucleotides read TGTGCCAGCAGTGTACGGGGGGGCTCAGAGACCCAGTACTTC. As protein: CASSVRGGSETQYF.

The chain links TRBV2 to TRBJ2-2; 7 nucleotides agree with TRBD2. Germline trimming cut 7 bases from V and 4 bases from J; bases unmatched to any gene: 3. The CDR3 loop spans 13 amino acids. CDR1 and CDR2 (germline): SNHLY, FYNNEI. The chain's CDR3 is CASNLAVTGELFF. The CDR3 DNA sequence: TGTGCCAGCAACCTAGCGGTCACCGGGGAGCTGTTTTTT.

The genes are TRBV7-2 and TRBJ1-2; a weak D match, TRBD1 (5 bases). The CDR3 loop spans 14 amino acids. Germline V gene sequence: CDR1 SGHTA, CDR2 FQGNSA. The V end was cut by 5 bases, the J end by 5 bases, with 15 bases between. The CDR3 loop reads CASSIRGQLYGYTF. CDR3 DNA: TGTGCCAGCAGCATCCGAGGACAACTTTATGGCTACACCTTC.

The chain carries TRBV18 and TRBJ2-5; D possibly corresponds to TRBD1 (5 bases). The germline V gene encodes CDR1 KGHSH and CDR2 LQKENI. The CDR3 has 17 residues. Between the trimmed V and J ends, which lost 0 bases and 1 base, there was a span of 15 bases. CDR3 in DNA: TGTGCCAGCTCACCACCGGGCTGGGGCATAAGCCAAGAGACCCAGTACTTC. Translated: CASSPPGWGISQETQYF.